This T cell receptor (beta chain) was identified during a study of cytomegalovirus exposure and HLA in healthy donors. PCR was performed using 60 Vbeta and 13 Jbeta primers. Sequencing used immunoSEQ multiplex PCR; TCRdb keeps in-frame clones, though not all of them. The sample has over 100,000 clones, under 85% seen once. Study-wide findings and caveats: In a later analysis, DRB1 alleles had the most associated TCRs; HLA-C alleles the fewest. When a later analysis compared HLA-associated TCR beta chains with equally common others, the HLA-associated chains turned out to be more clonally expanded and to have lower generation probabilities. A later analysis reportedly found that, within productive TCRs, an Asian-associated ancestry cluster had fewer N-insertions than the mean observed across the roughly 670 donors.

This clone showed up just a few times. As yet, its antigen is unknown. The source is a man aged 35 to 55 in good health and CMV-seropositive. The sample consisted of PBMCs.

CDR3: CAWGGGNTIYF. CDR3 DNA: TGTGCCTGGGGAGGAGGAAACACCATATATTTT. V usage is TRBV30 and J usage is TRBJ1-3; D is ambiguous. CDR3 size: 11 residues. CDR1 is GTSNPN and CDR2 is SVGIG in the germline V gene (reference sequence). Trimming removed 5 bases at V and 4 bases at J, with 6 bases between. The whole variable domain, remainder taken from reference TRBV30 and TRBJ1-3, is SQTIHQWPATLVQPVGSPLSLECTVEGTSNPNLYWYRQAAGRGLQLLFYSVGIGQISSEVPQNLSASRPQDRQFILSSKKLLLSDSGFYLCAWGGGNTIYFGEGSWLTVV.